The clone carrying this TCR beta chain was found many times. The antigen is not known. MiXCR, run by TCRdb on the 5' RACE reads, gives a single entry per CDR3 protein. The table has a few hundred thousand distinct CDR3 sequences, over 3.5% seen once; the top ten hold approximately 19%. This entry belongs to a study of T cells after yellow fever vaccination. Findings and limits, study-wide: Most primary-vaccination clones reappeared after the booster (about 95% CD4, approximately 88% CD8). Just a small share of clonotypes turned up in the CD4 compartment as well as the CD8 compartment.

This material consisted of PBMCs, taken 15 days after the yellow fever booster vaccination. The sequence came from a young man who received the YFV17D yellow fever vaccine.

CDR3 region: CASSPPSGELFF. DNA of the CDR3: TGTGCCAGCTCACCACCGTCCGGGGAGCTGTTTTTT. The chain carries TRBV18 and TRBJ2-2; no clear D gene. The CDR3 runs 12 residues. The germline CDR1 and CDR2 sequences are KGHSH and LQKENI. The V and J ends lost 0 bases and 6 bases respectively, with 2 bases between them.